The text below deals with one T cell receptor (beta chain). V shed 0 bases and J shed 7 bases, with 13 bases lying between them. Per germline, CDR1 SGHRS and CDR2 YFSETQ. There are 14 residues in the CDR3. Method: immunoSEQ multiplex PCR; TCRdb's copy keeps in-frame clones and lacks some. Of hundreds of thousands of clones in the sample, about 88% are singletons; the top ten hold around 2%. The data were taken from a study of blood T cell repertoires in COVID-19. The receptor was derived from a woman aged 60-75 years in a cohort exposed to, infected with or recovered from COVID-19 (not recorded which). Sequenced material: PBMCs or T cells enriched from blood (not recorded which). This sequence joins TRBV5-1 and TRBJ1-1; tentative D call: TRBD1 (5 bases). The CDR3: CASSLGLGAVEAFF. For the CDR3, the DNA is TGCGCCAGCAGCTTGGGCTTAGGGGCGGTTGAAGCTTTCTTT.